This T cell receptor beta chain was recovered during a study of blood T cell repertoires in COVID-19. For the study at large: The United States, Italy and Spain were the sources of the acute and convalescent COVID-19 samples. Sample material is recorded as cDNA or gDNA derived from T cells, B-cell-depleted T cells, or PBMCs.

Authors' analysis steps: Quantification of nucleated cells was approximated via reference gene primer amplification. Repertoires were generated with immunoSEQ multiplex PCR, while TCRdb's copy carries only in-frame clones and drops some. V, J and clone size were drawn from that table, and D and trimming were deduced from the DNA. This table has around 190,000 clones, approximately 84% appearing once. From germline, CDR1 is KGHDR and CDR2 SFDVKD. The V gene end was trimmed by 4 bases and the J gene end by 12 bases; junction bases not matched to a gene: 8. This CDR3 has 13 residues. The chain is built from TRBV24-1 and TRBJ1-2; 9 nucleotides align to TRBD1. This TCR was recovered from a woman of 80 years or more with acute or convalescent COVID-19. Sequencing was carried out using peripheral blood. CDR3 sequence: CATSEPGTGRNTF. CDR3 DNA sequence: TGTGCCACCAGTGAACCAGGGACAGGGAGGAACACCTTC.